This T cell receptor (beta chain) was recovered during a study of CD8+CD57+ T cells in acquired aplastic anemia. At the level of the study: Isolated CD4+ and CD8+ cells, once sorted, yielded DNA averaging roughly 3.2 ug. Whole-study findings and limits: Roughly 30 CD8+ CDR3 sequences occurred in both the patients and the controls. For CD8+ Simpson's diversity, patients and controls showed no significant difference.

CDR3 and TCR beta VDJ profiling relied on a genomic DNA template. A single record per CDR3 protein comes from TCRdb applying MiXCR to the reads. This repertoire shows roughly 280,000 distinct CDR3 sequences, 50% to 65% found once; its top ten account for roughly 1.2%. An expansion of CD8+CD57+ cells by flow cytometry had been shown in patients chosen for sequencing. At blood sampling, none of the patients had yet received therapy. Trimming took off 6 bases at V and 2 bases at J, with 16 bases between the two ends. CDR1 MNHNS and CDR2 SASEGT come from the germline V gene. CDR3 length equals 15 residues. This clonotype was observed once. Its cognate antigen is unknown.

Specimen: sorted CD4+, CD8+, or CD8+CD57+ T cells (not recorded which) from PBMCs. The source of this sequence is a human donor with aplastic anemia. This rearrangement joins TRBV6-1 to TRBJ2-5; D tentatively fits TRBD1 or TRBD2 (5 bases each). The CDR3 spells CASSSGTYSQETQYF. The DNA for the CDR3 is TGTGCCAGCAGCTCCGGGACGTACTCACAAGAGACCCAGTACTTC.